This T cell receptor beta chain was identified during a study of cytomegalovirus exposure and HLA in healthy donors (dated 2017 in TCRdb). Context from the whole study: In an earlier analysis of approximately 500 of the donors, about 260 Gb of sequence data and 90 million to 120 million unique TCR beta sequences from roughly 200 million T cells were reported. Roughly 290 gigabases of sequencing data and around 90 million unique TCR sequences made up an early release that covered fewer than 650 HLA-typed donors. Among the approximately 430 genotyped donors, around 81% belonged to the genetic ancestry cluster associated with self-reported Caucasian donors. The study was designed to test whether signatures of past pathogen exposure could be identified by cataloging public T cell receptors. The study profiled the T cell repertoires of more than 500 subjects by immunosequencing and related them to cytomegalovirus serostatus. In addition to the first cohort of around 670 subjects, a separate validation cohort of under 150 different subjects was used. To predict cytomegalovirus infection status, the study brought together high-throughput TCR immunosequencing, statistical association of individual TCRs with disease status, and machine learning. A later analysis re-analyzed previously published TCR beta repertoires from roughly 600 donors and added high-resolution HLA genotyping to study TCR occurrence patterns. In the later analysis, no new phenotypic data were used to find candidate immune exposures; instead, reliance was placed on TCR beta sequences and their occurrence across donors. In an earlier analysis of a few hundred of the donors, high-throughput TCR beta sequencing was used to judge whether each TCR beta V gene segment behaved as functional or pseudogenic. Donor age, sex, ethnicity and CMV serostatus were compiled together with the repertoire data. A later genetic analysis used genome-wide SNP genotypes for about three fifths of the 666 donors, treating that subset as a discovery cohort. Every discovery cohort repertoire had been produced on one sequencing platform. HLA typing covered class I and class II loci at four-digit resolution. The number of donors typed differed by locus, with 629-630 for A, B, C, DRB1 and DQB1, roughly 520 for DQA1, 600 to 610 for DPA1, and some 440 for DPB1. Because of strong linkage in the cohort, roughly 5 DR-DQ haplotypes were treated as single units for association and clustering. Among about 370 genotyped donors of the cohort, an average of about 240,000 unique TCR beta nucleotide sequences was sequenced per donor, of which about 20% were non-productive. Broad study findings and their caveats: In a later genetic analysis, fewer N-insertions in productive TCRs were reported among donors in an Asian-associated ancestry cluster than the roughly 710-donor mean. In an earlier analysis of around 600 of the donors, most TCR beta V segments appeared in productive rearrangements about 87% or about 30% of the time, broadly matching IMGT annotations. An association between a missense DCLRE1C variant and V-gene and J-gene trimming of TCR beta chains was found in a later genetic analysis and replicated in an independent cohort. In the study, 150 to 200 TCR beta chains were listed as associated with cytomegalovirus. Several of the top co-occurrence clusters appeared to be linked to parvovirus B19, influenza, CMV and Epstein-Barr virus, according to a later analysis. In a later analysis, most CMV-associated TCR beta chains were found to appear HLA-restricted, with HLA associations seemingly driven largely by CMV exposure. It was suggested by the authors that the approach could potentially be generalized to other disease states and immunological phenotypes. In a later analysis, TCR association rates were found to vary across HLA loci, with the most associated TCRs seen for DRB1 alleles and the fewest for HLA-C alleles. Assigning TCR associations to individual alleles was difficult when HLA alleles, especially DR and DQ, strongly co-occurred. Immune exposure information for the cohort was limited to CMV serostatus. Linkage disequilibrium might explain the correlated functional status among segregating V segments, but an unknown experimental factor could not be excluded. Because HLA typing was unavailable for some donors at each locus, only the typed subset was used in association tests. Most TCR sequences were seen in very few donors, while some public TCRs were found in many individuals. A further reported finding was that TCR beta sequences accurately predicted the HLA-A and HLA-B alleles for most subjects in the first cohort. The sequencing pipeline was judged likely to have produced a cluster of highly shared sequence variants as a technical artifact. In vitro tests confirmed that a few of the cytomegalovirus-associated TCR beta chains recognize cytomegalovirus antigens. Roughly 17 rarely observed V segments, including chromosome 9 orphons, were excluded from the earlier analysis of 550 to 700 of the donors because counts were too low. Presence/absence analyses assumed roughly uniform sequencing depth across donors, an assumption that may not hold. In a later analysis, some 18,000 TCR beta sequences were associated with specific HLA alleles at a false discovery rate of 0.05. The cohort was sequenced for TCR beta chains only, and without alpha or paired-chain data the features that could be detected were limited. In a later analysis, HLA-associated TCR beta chains showed more clonal expansion and lower generation probabilities than non-associated chains that were equally common. Some IMGT-functional V segments, including TRBV6-2 and TRBV6-3, could not be distinguished by the 87-base-pair reads and were therefore excluded. Cytomegalovirus status was reported to be diagnosed by the classifier with high specificity and sensitivity in both the original and validation cohorts.

The cohort comprised some 680 healthy bone marrow donors. At the time of sampling, every cohort member was nominally healthy, though immune exposures that went unrecorded were likely present. The donor was CMV seropositive and was included in the group of 290 or so seropositive cohort members. Each donor provided a peripheral blood sample, and peripheral blood mononuclear cells were used for TCR beta sequencing. Genomic DNA was extracted from the blood cell samples with the Qiagen DNeasy Blood Extraction Kit. As concerns this clone: This clone's antigen is unknown. Per-nucleotide qualities are absent, and no much larger clonotype sits a single base away.

At the junction V is shortened by 2 bases and J by 1 base; bases outside the gene matches: 4. The germline V gene supplies CDR1 SNHLY and CDR2 FYNNEI. Measured from the cysteine to the phenylalanine, the CDR3 is 15 residues long. The kept DNA is CDR3 alone, 45 bases in frame from the first base. The method behind the library was the immunoSEQ multiplex PCR assay. A mixture of 60 forward primers for TCR Vbeta segments and 13 reverse primers for TCR Jbeta segments was used in the multiplex PCR. The CDR3 region of rearranged TCR beta genes was amplified from genomic DNA by a multiplex PCR assay. The amplified TCR beta libraries were sequenced on the Illumina HiSeq System as 87-base-pair reads. From the authors' description of their analysis: A later analysis counted 65 million to 90 million unique TCR beta chains across the roughly 700 repertoires, and roughly 9.9 million of these chains were shared by at least two donors. Raw reads were error-corrected and collapsed into unique sequences by a nearest-neighbor algorithm in which closely related sequences were merged to remove PCR and sequencing errors. To assign V, D and J gene segments, CDR3 sequences were aligned to IMGT reference sequences. For a sequence to be retained, a match of at least six nucleotides to both a V gene segment and a J gene segment was required. Rearrangements were called productive when the CDR3 lacked stop codons and stayed in frame with V and J; all others were non-productive. CDR3 was defined according to IMGT convention as the region running from the second conserved V-encoded cysteine to the conserved J-encoded phenylalanine. In an earlier analysis of 587 of the donors, sequences lacking an unambiguous match to a single V gene segment were excluded. In an earlier analysis of some 590 of the donors, a V segment was called functional when productive rearrangements were above 56.7%, and segregating when the standard deviation between donors exceeded 5%. A statistical classification framework was built to diagnose cytomegalovirus status from the catalog of TCR beta chain sequences. In a later analysis, V and J genes were assigned by comparing TCR nucleotide sequences against IMGT/GENE-DB human TR gene sequences. A later analysis assigned CDR3 sequences and most-parsimonious VDJ recombination scenarios with the TCRdist pipeline. A later analysis defined each TCR beta chain by its CDR3 amino acid sequence plus V-gene family, and excluded reads lacking a unique V-gene family. As a way to deal with suspected cross-contamination and a sequencing artifact, a later analysis dropped 592 nucleotide sequences that were highly shared and had low generation probability. For each public chain, a later analysis derived a clonal expansion index from normalized ranks of inferred template counts within each repertoire. A later analysis computed generation probabilities with a VDJ recombination model fitted to out-of-frame rearrangements, and checked the results against IGoR. A later analysis scored TCR-TCR, TCR-HLA and TCR-CMV co-occurrence with hypergeometric tests, applying a repertoire-size bias correction to TCR pairs. To estimate false discovery rates, a later analysis permuted the HLA or CMV assignments 20 times. In a later analysis, co-occurring TCRs were grouped using DBSCAN, and TCRdist sequence similarity was added for clustering within HLA-allele-positive subsets. Repertoires with fewer than 30,000 or more than 120,000 public chains were left out of co-occurrence clustering, as were about five repertoires with anomalous nucleotide sharing. TCRdb holds this immuneACCESS table with in-frame rearrangements only. Some clones are missing; in checked studies, unresolved V genes explain under half, and the rest has no known cause. The V and J calls and clone size are taken from that table; D and trimming were inferred from the DNA. This sample comprises 150,000 to 200,000 clones, approximately 85% of them detected only once. The top ten clones comprise under 5% of the sample.

The sample was PBMCs. The TCR sequence derives from a girl aged 5-17 years in good health and CMV-seropositive. The chain couples TRBV2 to TRBJ2-5, with 7 central nucleotides matching TRBD1. The CDR3 sequence is CASSEWDSLQETQYF. The bases are TGTGCCAGCAGTGAATGGGACAGCCTCCAAGAGACCCAGTACTTC. Extended through the reference TRBV2 and TRBJ2-5 proteins, this CDR3 yields the full variable domain: EPEVTQTPSHQVTQMGQEVILRCVPISNHLYFYWYRQILGQKVEFLVSFYNNEISEKSEIFDDQFSVERPDGSNFTLKIRSTKLEDSAMYFCASSEWDSLQETQYFGPGTRLLVL.